The rows below give T cell receptor beta chains drawn from one sample of a study of CD8+CD57+ T cells in acquired aplastic anemia. TCRdb reprocessed the reads with MiXCR, giving one entry per CDR3 protein. Of 450,000 to 550,000 distinct CDR3 sequences in the sample, about a third were seen once. Sequencing was performed on sorted CD4+, CD8+, or CD8+CD57+ T cells (not recorded which) from PBMCs. These TCRs come from a human donor with aplastic anemia. Each CDR3 is given with its conserved first and last residue. The D gene is left open where the match is weak. Expanded clones get a size class; other rows say once, few or many, or leave the size out.

DNA,CDR3,size,J,D,V
TGTGCCAGCAGTGATATATTGGGGGCCCGGCAGCCCCAGCATTTT,CASSDILGARQPQHF,many,TRBJ1-5,NA,TRBV2
TGTGCCAGTAGTGTCGGGTTAGGGGCCACAGATACGCAGTATTTT,CASSVGLGATDTQYF,few,TRBJ2-3,NA,TRBV19
TGTGCCAGCAGGGGGGAGGCTCGAGGGTATGGCTACACCTTC,CASRGEARGYGYTF,NA,TRBJ1-2,NA,TRBV2
TGTGCCAGTAGTATAGACGGGACAGGCTATCAGCCCCAGCATTTT,CASSIDGTGYQPQHF,many,TRBJ1-5,TRBD1,TRBV19
TGTGCCAGTAGAAAGGGGTCTAGCTACACAGATATGCAGTATTTT,CASRKGSSYTDMQYF,NA,TRBJ2-3,NA,TRBV19
TGTGCCAGCAGTGAATGGGGGGCCAGGACTGAAGCTTTCTTT,CASSEWGARTEAFF,few,TRBJ1-1,NA,TRBV25-1
TGTGCCAGCTCAGGGACAGCTGGGACTGAAAAACTGTTTTTT,CASSGTAGTEKLFF,NA,TRBJ1-4,TRBD1,TRBV18
TGCGCCAGCAGTGGACAGGGCGCGAGTTCACCCCTCCACTTT,CASSGQGASSPLHF,NA,TRBJ1-6,TRBD1,TRBV10-1
TGCGCCAGCCCTTTCCACGAGCAGTACTTC,CASPFHEQYF,many,TRBJ2-7,NA,TRBV10-2
TGTGCCAGCAGTGACATCGATCAGCCCCAGTACTTC,CASSDIDQPQYF,few,TRBJ2-5,NA,TRBV2
TGTGCCAGCAGCTTTTACGGCGGGAGAACCTACAATGAGCAGTTCTTC,CASSFYGGRTYNEQFF,few,TRBJ2-1,TRBD2,TRBV7-2
TGTGCCAGCAGAATAGGGACAGGGGGTTCCTACGAGCAGTACTTC,CASRIGTGGSYEQYF,NA,TRBJ2-7,TRBD1,TRBV12-3/TRBV12-4
TGTGCCAGCAGATCCCGGACTAGCGGCACAGATACGCAGTATTTT,CASRSRTSGTDTQYF,NA,TRBJ2-3,TRBD2,TRBV28
TGCAGCGTTGGAACAGGCCCGGGGGGCTACACCTTC,CSVGTGPGGYTF,NA,TRBJ1-2,NA,TRBV29-1
TGTGCCAGCAGCCGGGAAATAGCCTACGAGCAGTACTTC,CASSREIAYEQYF,NA,TRBJ2-7,NA,TRBV6-1
TGTGCCAGCAGTCGGGACGGTACGAACACTGAAGCTTCCTTT,CASSRDGTNTEASF,once,TRBJ1-1,NA,TRBV7-2
TGCAGTGCTAGGGATTATCGCGGGGCCTCCTACGAGCAGTACTTC,CSARDYRGASYEQYF,NA,TRBJ2-7,NA,TRBV20-1
TGTGCCAGCAGCCCAGCCACAGGGAGCACTGAAGCTTTCTTT,CASSPATGSTEAFF,many,TRBJ1-1,NA,TRBV7-3